This T cell receptor (beta chain) was identified in a study of CD4 T cell repertoires in COVID-19. Across the whole study: Other coronavirus spike proteins restimulated relabeled CFSE-low cells expanded with IL-2 for approximately ten days. Broader study findings: Suggested intraclonal diversification: top SARS-CoV-2-reactive clonotypes appeared in two or three memory subsets.

No culture step preceded sequencing of the ex vivo isolated memory T cells. Regarding this clone: Antigen unknown.

The length of the CDR3 is 17 residues. Germline V CDR1 and CDR2: MDHEN, SYDVKM. Trimming took 4 bases from V and 5 from J; bases not matched to a gene: 11. The protocol was immunoSEQ multiplex PCR, while the TCRdb copy is restricted to in-frame clones and leaves out a portion. This table has about 24,000 clones, over 90% appearing once. The chain recombines TRBV28 with TRBJ1-2; 12 bases are shared with TRBD1. The TCR originated in a human donor who had COVID-19. The sample was circulating follicular helper CD4+ T cells (cTfh) from blood, taken before the COVID-19 pandemic. CDR3 nucleotides: TGTGCCAGCAGTTCCATATTGAAGGGACAGGGGGCATATGGCTACACCTTC. Translated: CASSSILKGQGAYGYTF.